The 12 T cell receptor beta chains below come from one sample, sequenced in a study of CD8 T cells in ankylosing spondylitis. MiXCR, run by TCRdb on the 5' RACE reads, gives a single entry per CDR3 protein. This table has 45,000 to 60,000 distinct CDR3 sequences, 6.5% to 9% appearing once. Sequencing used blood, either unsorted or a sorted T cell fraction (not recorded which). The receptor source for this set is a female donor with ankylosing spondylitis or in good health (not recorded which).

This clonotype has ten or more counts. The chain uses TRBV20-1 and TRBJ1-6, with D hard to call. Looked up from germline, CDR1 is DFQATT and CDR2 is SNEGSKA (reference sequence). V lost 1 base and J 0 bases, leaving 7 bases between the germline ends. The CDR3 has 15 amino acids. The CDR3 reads CSARVQSSYNSPLHF. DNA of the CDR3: TGCAGTGCTAGAGTTCAGAGCTCCTATAATTCACCCCTCCACTTT.

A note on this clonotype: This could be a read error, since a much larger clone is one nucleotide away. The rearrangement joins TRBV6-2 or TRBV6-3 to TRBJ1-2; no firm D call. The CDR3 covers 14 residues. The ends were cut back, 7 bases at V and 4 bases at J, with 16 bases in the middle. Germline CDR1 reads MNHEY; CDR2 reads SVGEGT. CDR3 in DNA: TGTGCCAGCACCCCATTGGGTAGTGGCTATGGCTACACCTTC. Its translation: CASTPLGSGYGYTF.

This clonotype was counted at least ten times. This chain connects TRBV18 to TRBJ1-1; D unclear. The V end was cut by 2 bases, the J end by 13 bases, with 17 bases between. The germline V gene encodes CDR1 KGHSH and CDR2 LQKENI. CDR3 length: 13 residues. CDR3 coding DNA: TGTGCCAGCTCACCATCACGGGTCGACTTCTATTTCTTT. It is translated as CASSPSRVDFYFF.

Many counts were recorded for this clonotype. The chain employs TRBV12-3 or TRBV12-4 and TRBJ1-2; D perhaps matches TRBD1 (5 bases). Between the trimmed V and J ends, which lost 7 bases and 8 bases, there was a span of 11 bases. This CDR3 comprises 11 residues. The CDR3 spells CASTARGGYTF. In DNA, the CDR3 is TGTGCCAGCACTGCTCGGGGGGGCTACACCTTC.

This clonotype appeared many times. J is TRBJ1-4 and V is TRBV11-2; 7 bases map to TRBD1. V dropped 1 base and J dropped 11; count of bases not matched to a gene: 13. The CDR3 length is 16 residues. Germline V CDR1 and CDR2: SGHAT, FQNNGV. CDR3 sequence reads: CASSLVQGGWSEKLFF. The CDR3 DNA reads TGTGCCAGCAGCTTAGTTCAGGGGGGTTGGTCCGAGAAACTGTTTTTT.

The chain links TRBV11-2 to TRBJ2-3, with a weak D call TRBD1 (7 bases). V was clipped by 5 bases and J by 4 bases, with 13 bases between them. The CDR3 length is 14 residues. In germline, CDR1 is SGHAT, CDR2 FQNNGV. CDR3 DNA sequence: TGTGCCAGCAGCGACCCCAGGGGGGCAGATACGCAGTATTTT. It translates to CASSDPRGADTQYF.

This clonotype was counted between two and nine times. CDR3 sequence reads: CASSLERNYGYTF. CDR3 nucleotides: TGTGCCAGCAGCTTAGAAAGAAACTATGGCTACACCTTC. The chain couples TRBV7-9 to TRBJ1-2; D remains unclear. The CDR3 spans 13 residues. The germline CDR1 and CDR2 sequences are SEHNR and FQNEAQ (reference sequence). Trimming took 1 base from V and 2 from J, leaving 5 bases between them.

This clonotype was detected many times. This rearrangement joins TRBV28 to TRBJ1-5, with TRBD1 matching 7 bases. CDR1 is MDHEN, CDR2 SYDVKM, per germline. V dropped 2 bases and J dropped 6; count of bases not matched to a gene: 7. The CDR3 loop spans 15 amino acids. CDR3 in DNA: TGTGCCAGCAGTTTACAGACAGGGCATACTCAGCCCCAGCATTTT. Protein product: CASSLQTGHTQPQHF.

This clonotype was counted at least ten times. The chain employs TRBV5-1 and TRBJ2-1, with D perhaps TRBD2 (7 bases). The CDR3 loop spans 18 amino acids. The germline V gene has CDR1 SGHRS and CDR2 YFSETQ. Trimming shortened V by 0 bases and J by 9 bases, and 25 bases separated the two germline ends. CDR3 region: CASSLGPGGTSYNGEQFF. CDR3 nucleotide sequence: TGCGCCAGCAGCTTGGGGCCGGGGGGCACATCCTACAATGGTGAGCAGTTCTTC.

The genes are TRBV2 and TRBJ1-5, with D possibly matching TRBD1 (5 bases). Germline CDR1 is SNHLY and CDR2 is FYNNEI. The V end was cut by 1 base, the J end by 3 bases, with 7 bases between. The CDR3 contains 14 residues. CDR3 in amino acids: CASSEGGPNQPQHF. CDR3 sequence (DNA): TGTGCCAGCAGTGAAGGGGGCCCCAATCAGCCCCAGCATTTT.

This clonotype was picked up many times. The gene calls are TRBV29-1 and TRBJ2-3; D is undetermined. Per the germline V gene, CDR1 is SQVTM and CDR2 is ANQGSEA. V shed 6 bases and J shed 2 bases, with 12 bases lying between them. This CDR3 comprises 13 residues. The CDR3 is CSVVLGLTDTQYF. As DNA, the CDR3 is TGCAGCGTCGTCCTCGGGCTCACAGATACGCAGTATTTT.

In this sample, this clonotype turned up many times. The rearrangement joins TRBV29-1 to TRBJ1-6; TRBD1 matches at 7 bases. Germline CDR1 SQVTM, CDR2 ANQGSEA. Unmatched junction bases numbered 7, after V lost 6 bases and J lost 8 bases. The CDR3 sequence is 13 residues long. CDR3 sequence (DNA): TGCAGCGTGAGACAGGGTTACGATTCACCCCTCCACTTT. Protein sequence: CSVRQGYDSPLHF.